This TCR beta chain was observed in a study of T cell responses to AZD1222 COVID-19 vaccine. Study-wide results and caveats: Nearly half of spike-specific TCRs reportedly target unmutated variant regions. Baseline seropositivity occurred in only 5 to 7 AZD1222 recipients. Most donors were white British and more were female, and clonal diversity was possibly underestimated. Repertoire collection took place solely once the T cell response had peaked.

Method: immunoSEQ multiplex PCR; TCRdb's copy keeps in-frame clones and lacks some. The data contain around 170,000 clones, approximately 91% of them singletons. The CDR3 is 18 residues long. In germline, CDR1 is MNHNS, CDR2 SASEGT. The V and J ends lost 4 bases and 7 bases, in that order; junction bases with no gene match: 17. On this clone itself: The target antigen is unknown.

This specimen consisted of peripheral blood, obtained on day 0 of AZD1222 vaccination. V is TRBV6-1 and J is TRBJ1-5, with 9 nucleotides matching TRBD1. This sequence originates from an adult in good health. The CDR3 protein is CASSGGDRELSAGQPQHF. CDR3 sequence (DNA): TGTGCCAGCAGTGGCGGGGACAGGGAGCTCTCGGCGGGGCAGCCCCAGCATTTT.